This passage covers 17 T cell receptor beta chains from one sample sequenced in a study of brain T cells in children with intractable seizures (TCRdb year 2021). The library was produced with the immunoSEQ multiplex PCR assay. The table was pulled from immuneACCESS by TCRdb, which kept in-frame rearrangements only. Such tables lose some clones; where checked, under half of the loss comes from unresolved V genes, and the rest has no known cause. The sample yields about 320,000 clones; 93% were counted once. The ten largest clones take up under 7% of the sample. In light of the paper, this sample's time point label describes: blood from clinic visit 5 months post-surgery; TSC patient then seizure free. Sequencing was performed on peripheral blood, taken roughly 5 months after surgery. The receptor source for this set is a boy younger than two with tuberous sclerosis and intractable seizures.

V gene TRBV27 combines with J gene TRBJ1-5; D is ambiguous. V lost 5 bases and J 2 bases, leaving 7 bases between the germline ends. This CDR3 comprises 13 residues. CDR1 is MNHEY and CDR2 is SMNVEV in the germline V gene (reference sequence). This CDR3 is CASSNRGNQPQHF. The CDR3 coding sequence is TGTGCCAGCAGTAATAGGGGCAATCAGCCCCAGCATTTT.

The chain links TRBV5-6 to TRBJ2-7; no clear D gene. Looked up from germline, CDR1 is SGHDT and CDR2 is YYEEEE. CDR3 length: 12 residues. The ends were cut back, 2 bases at V and 6 bases at J, with 9 bases in the middle. CDR3 sequence (DNA): TGTGCCAGCAGCTTCCGATCCATCGAGCAGTACTTC. This encodes CASSFRSIEQYF.

This rearrangement joins TRBV18 to TRBJ1-2; no clear D. The germline CDR1 and CDR2 sequences are KGHSH and LQKENI. The CDR3 has 13 amino acids. V lost 2 bases and J 8 bases, leaving 12 bases between the germline ends. This CDR3 is CASSPSGWSGYTF. The CDR3 DNA reads as TGTGCCAGCTCACCATCTGGGTGGTCCGGCTACACCTTC.

The chain couples TRBV28 to TRBJ2-7; the D gene is possibly TRBD1 (7 bases). From germline, CDR1 is MDHEN and CDR2 SYDVKM. This CDR3 is 13 amino acids long. V was cut by 2 bases and J by 6 bases, with 11 bases left in between. CDR3 coding DNA: TGTGCCAGCAGTTTAGACAGGGAGGTCGAGCAGTACTTC. Protein sequence: CASSLDREVEQYF.

V gene TRBV11-2 combines with J gene TRBJ1-6; D is ambiguous. The ends were cut back, 0 bases at V and 0 bases at J, with 9 bases in the middle. Germline V gene lookup returns CDR1 SGHAT and CDR2 FQNNGV. The CDR3 is 17 amino acids. Here the CDR3 reads CASSLELGLSYNSPLHF. Here the CDR3 DNA reads TGTGCCAGCAGCTTAGAGCTGGGCCTCTCCTATAATTCACCCCTCCACTTT. Based on the CDR3 plus reference TRBV11-2 and TRBJ1-6, the full variable domain is EAGVAQSPRYKIIEKRQSVAFWCNPISGHATLYWYQQILGQGPKLLIQFQNNGVVDDSQLPKDRFSAERLKGVDSTLKIQPAKLEDSAVYLCASSLELGLSYNSPLHFGNGTRLTVT.

The genes are TRBV4-2 and TRBJ2-2; perhaps D is TRBD1 or TRBD2 (5 bases each). Germline-derived CDR1 and CDR2 are LGHNA and YNFKEQ. The V and J ends lost 4 bases and 4 bases respectively, with 19 bases between them. The CDR3 runs to 17 residues. Here the CDR3 reads CASSLRDRVLSTGELFF. CDR3 bases: TGTGCCAGCAGCCTCCGGGACCGGGTCCTCAGCACCGGGGAGCTGTTTTTT.

The chain recombines TRBV3-1 (or the pseudogene TRBV3-2) with TRBJ2-5; TRBD2 matches at 9 bases. V trimming: 4 bases; J trimming: 5 bases; junction bases outside the gene matches: 8. This CDR3 is built from 15 residues. The V gene's germline CDR1 is LGHDT and CDR2 YNNKEL (reference sequence). The CDR3 protein is CASSRSAGGGETQYF. The CDR3 DNA is TGTGCCAGCAGCCGATCAGCGGGAGGAGGGGAGACCCAGTACTTC.

The gene calls are TRBV27 and TRBJ2-3; a possible D gene is TRBD1 (6 bases). Germline V gene lookup returns CDR1 MNHEY and CDR2 SMNVEV (reference sequence). The CDR3 spans 15 residues. Trimming removed 2 bases at V and 2 bases at J, with 11 bases between. The CDR3 DNA reads TGTGCCAGCAGTTTACAGGGGCCCCCCACAGATACGCAGTATTTT. Encoded protein: CASSLQGPPTDTQYF.

The rearrangement joins TRBV24-1 to TRBJ2-2; 11 bases align to TRBD2. The V segment lost 6 bases and the J segment 7 bases; nucleotides outside the gene matches: 6. This CDR3 spans 15 amino acids. Germline V gene data show CDR1 as KGHDR and CDR2 as SFDVKD. Here the CDR3 reads CATSPLAGGGGELFF. CDR3 coding DNA: TGTGCCACCAGTCCCCTAGCGGGAGGCGGCGGGGAGCTGTTTTTT.

This clone has only one observation. Since no conserved phenylalanine or tryptophan closes the CDR3, a read error is the likely cause. No DNA is shown, since the ends of the CDR3 on it are uncertain; the CDR3 is the one TCRdb lists. The chain couples TRBV20-1 to TRBJ2-3; the table's TRBD2 call for D was not verified on the DNA. CDR1 is DFQATT, CDR2 SNEGSKA, per germline (reference sequence). From its first to its last residue, the CDR3 has 10 amino acids. CDR3 amino acids: CSAVAGLFFL.

This sequence joins TRBV24-1 and TRBJ1-2; D call uncertain. This CDR3 contains 17 residues. CDR1 is KGHDR and CDR2 is SFDVKD in the germline V gene. V was pared by 4 bases and J by 0 bases, with 17 bases between. CDR3 in amino acids: CATSETPGYGTNYGYTF. DNA for the CDR3: TGTGCCACCAGTGAGACCCCAGGCTACGGGACTAACTATGGCTACACCTTC.

The chain links TRBV10-3 to TRBJ1-5; D is possibly TRBD1 (5 bases). This CDR3 region has 14 residues. V was shortened by 10 bases and J by 0 bases, with 13 bases between the two germline ends. CDR1 and CDR2 (germline): ENHRY, SYGVKD. Written as DNA, the CDR3 is TGTGCCACTGGTGGGGGGAATAGCAATCAGCCCCAGCATTTT. Protein product: CATGGGNSNQPQHF.

The gene calls are TRBV18 and TRBJ1-5; D is uncertain. Germline assignment: CDR1 KGHSH and CDR2 LQKENI. V lost 3 bases and J 5 bases, leaving 29 bases between the germline ends. The length of the CDR3 is 20 residues. CDR3 DNA sequence: TGTGCCAGCTCACCCAACCCTACCCCAAGGGATAGGCCGGGGTATCAGCCCCAGCATTTT. Its protein product is CASSPNPTPRDRPGYQPQHF.

The J gene is TRBJ2-7, the V gene TRBV19; 9 nucleotides align to TRBD1. This CDR3 region has 15 residues. V was pared by 6 bases and J by 6 bases, with 12 bases of the junction left unmatched. Per germline, CDR1 LNHDA and CDR2 SQIVND (reference sequence). CDR3 nucleotide sequence: TGTGCCAGTAGACTTGCCGGGACAGGGAAAGGCGAGCAGTACTTC. The encoded protein is CASRLAGTGKGEQYF.

The chain has TRBV29-1 and TRBJ2-3, with D possibly called TRBD1 or TRBD2 (5 bases each). This CDR3 is built from 13 residues. Germline CDR1 SQVTM, CDR2 ANQGSEA. V shed 6 bases and J shed 2 bases, with 12 bases lying between them. CDR3 sequence reads: CSVGTGNTDTQYF. The CDR3 nucleotides read TGCAGCGTCGGGACGGGAAACACAGATACGCAGTATTTT.

The rearrangement uses TRBV30 and TRBJ2-7; no firm D call. V gave up 4 bases and J gave up 2 bases, with 15 bases separating them. The CDR3 loop spans 14 amino acids. Germline CDR1 and CDR2: GTSNPN and SVGIG (reference sequence). The CDR3 coding sequence is TGTGCCTGGAAACCCATCCCCACCGCCTACGAGCAGTACTTC. The encoded protein is CAWKPIPTAYEQYF. Filled out from reference TRBV30 and TRBJ2-7, the complete variable domain reads SQTIHQWPATLVQPVGSPLSLECTVEGTSNPNLYWYRQAAGRGLQLLFYSVGIGQISSEVPQNLSASRPQDRQFILSSKKLLLSDSGFYLCAWKPIPTAYEQYFGPGTRLTVT.

The CDR3 here is CASSLDTTYEQYF. CDR3 sequence (DNA): TGCGCCAGCAGCCTTGACACGACCTACGAGCAGTACTTC. The V gene is TRBV4-1, the J gene TRBJ2-7; no reliable D call. The CDR3 is 13 residues long. V was pared by 4 bases and J by 2 bases, with 9 bases between. Germline assignment: CDR1 MGHRA and CDR2 YSYEKL.